Following are 19 T cell receptor beta chains from one sample sequenced in a study of response to subunit inactivated influenza vaccine. TCRdb reprocessed the RT-PCR reads via MiXCR and lists one record per CDR3 protein. The sample yields about 180,000 distinct CDR3 sequences, about 9% seen once. The sequenced sample was non-naive T cells sorted from PBMCs, obtained on the day of vaccination. These receptors all stem from a man in his fifties who received an inactivated influenza vaccine.

CDR3: CAISAGLYGYTF. The CDR3 DNA reads TGTGCCATCAGTGCGGGACTCTATGGCTACACCTTC. The chain links TRBV10-3 to TRBJ1-2, with D possibly TRBD1 on 5 matching bases. CDR1 ENHRY and CDR2 SYGVKD come from the germline V gene. Trimming cost V 4 bases and J 4 bases, with 7 bases left between them. The CDR3 is 12 amino acids.

This rearrangement joins TRBV7-2 to TRBJ2-5; 9 bases are shared with TRBD1. Trimming took 7 bases from V and 5 from J; bases not matched to a gene: 8. The CDR3 consists of 14 residues. Germline V gene sequence: CDR1 SGHTA, CDR2 FQGNSA. CDR3 sequence: CASNLQGARETQYF. The CDR3 DNA reads TGTGCCAGCAACCTACAGGGGGCTAGGGAGACCCAGTACTTC.

J is TRBJ2-7 and V is TRBV7-6; 7 bases line up with TRBD2. CDR1 and CDR2 (germline): SGHVS, FNYEAQ. The CDR3 runs to 14 residues. V shed 1 base, J shed 3 bases, and the junction held 3 bases outside the gene matches. The CDR3: CASSLGAGDYEQYF. DNA for the CDR3: TGTGCCAGCAGCTTAGGGGCGGGGGACTACGAGCAGTACTTC.

This clonotype was detected ten times or more. This chain joins TRBV10-2 and TRBJ2-5; the match to TRBD2 covers 13 bases. The CDR3 consists of 15 residues. The V and J ends lost 8 bases and 4 bases, in that order; junction bases with no gene match: 7. Germline-derived CDR1 and CDR2 are WSHSY and SAAADI. The CDR3 loop reads CASGLAGVGGETQYF. The CDR3, as DNA: TGCGCCAGCGGACTAGCGGGAGTGGGGGGAGAGACCCAGTACTTC.

Only a few counts were recorded for this clonotype. The chain employs TRBV6-6 and TRBJ2-7, with D perhaps TRBD1 or TRBD2 (5 bases each). Germline loops: CDR1 MNHNY, CDR2 SVGAGI (reference sequence). The CDR3 sequence is 13 residues long. The ends were cut back, 2 bases at V and 7 bases at J, with 12 bases in the middle. CDR3 sequence reads: CASSYLRDGEQYF. In DNA form, the CDR3 reads TGTGCCAGCAGTTACCTCCGGGACGGAGAGCAGTACTTC.

This clonotype has a count of ten or more. The V call is TRBV27, the J call TRBJ1-3, with 10 bases identical to TRBD1. The V gene end was trimmed by 7 bases and the J gene end by 0 bases; junction bases not matched to a gene: 3. This CDR3 is 15 amino acids long. Germline V gene sequence: CDR1 MNHEY, CDR2 SMNVEV (reference sequence). CDR3 residues: CASTRQGASGNTIYF. Written as DNA, the CDR3 is TGTGCCAGCACCCGACAGGGGGCCTCTGGAAACACCATATATTTT.

The J gene is TRBJ2-2, the V gene TRBV18; tentative D call: TRBD1 (6 bases). V was cut by 3 bases and J by 0 bases, with 11 bases left in between. This CDR3 has 16 residues. CDR1 is KGHSH, CDR2 LQKENI, per germline. CDR3 in amino acids: CASSPGDRSNTGELFF. In nucleotides, the CDR3 is TGTGCCAGCTCACCGGGCGACAGGTCGAACACCGGGGAGCTGTTTTTT.

V gene TRBV12-3 or TRBV12-4 combines with J gene TRBJ2-3; 8 bases line up with TRBD2. This CDR3 is 14 amino acids long. V dropped 2 bases and J dropped 4; count of bases not matched to a gene: 2. CDR3 region: CASSLRGGADTQYF. Written as DNA, the CDR3 is TGTGCCAGCAGTTTACGGGGGGGCGCAGATACGCAGTATTTT.

In nucleotides, the CDR3 is TGTGCCAGCAGCTTAAGTTCACAGCTCTCCTACGAGCAGTACTTC. It translates to CASSLSSQLSYEQYF. The genes are TRBV11-2 and TRBJ2-7, with D unclear. The CDR3 totals 15 residues. Germline loops: CDR1 SGHAT, CDR2 FQNNGV. The V gene lost 2 bases and the J gene lost 0 bases, with 11 bases spanning the gap.

The V call is TRBV7-2, the J call TRBJ2-1; TRBD2 agrees at 11 bases. V dropped 0 bases and J dropped 13; count of bases not matched to a gene: 11. The CDR3 contains 16 residues. The germline gives CDR1 SGHTA, CDR2 FQGNSA. The CDR3 sequence is CASSLAGLAGGSPQFF. In DNA form, the CDR3 reads TGTGCCAGCAGCTTAGCCGGCCTAGCGGGAGGATCCCCCCAGTTCTTC. Full variable domain (rest looked up from reference TRBV7-2 and TRBJ2-1): GAGVSQSPSNKVTEKGKDVELRCDPISGHTALYWYRQSLGQGLEFLIYFQGNSAPDKSGLPSDRFSAERTGGSVSTLTIQRTQQEDSAVYLCASSLAGLAGGSPQFFGPGTRLTVL.

The V gene is TRBV10-3, the J gene TRBJ1-5; 7 bases match TRBD1. The length of the CDR3 is 15 residues. Germline V lookup: CDR1 ENHRY, CDR2 SYGVKD. Trimming removed 4 bases from V and 4 bases from J; junction bases left unmatched: 7. In DNA form, the CDR3 reads TGTGCCATCAGTGCTTCCGACAGGGCGAATCAGCCCCAGCATTTT. It codes for CAISASDRANQPQHF.

This clonotype has at least ten counts. The chain recombines TRBV10-2 with TRBJ2-3, with 7 bases lining up with TRBD2. CDR3 length: 15 residues. Germline V gene sequence: CDR1 WSHSY, CDR2 SAAADI. V shed 2 bases and J 7 bases; nucleotides not matched to a gene: 9. The CDR3 reads CASSEASGPGNTQYF. The CDR3 nucleotides read TGCGCCAGCAGTGAGGCTAGCGGTCCCGGTAATACGCAGTATTTT.

This rearrangement joins TRBV3-1 to TRBJ1-1, with D perhaps matching TRBD1 (5 bases). Germline V gene lookup returns CDR1 LGHDT and CDR2 YNNKEL (reference sequence). There are 18 residues in the CDR3. The CDR3 nucleotides are TGTACCTTCAGTTTGTTACTTCAGGGTGGCGGCCTGAACACTGAAGCTTTCTTT. Translated: CTFSLLLQGGGLNTEAFF.

This clonotype was seen a few times. The chain carries TRBV4-2 and TRBJ2-2; 10 nucleotides align to TRBD2. CDR3 length equals 17 residues. The germline V gene encodes CDR1 LGHNA and CDR2 YNFKEQ. V lost 3 bases and J lost 5; bases outside the gene matches: 9. In nucleotides, the CDR3 is TGTGCCAGCAGCCACGGACTAGCGGTCCTACGAACCGGGGAGCTGTTTTTT. This codes for CASSHGLAVLRTGELFF.

This clonotype was detected ten times or more. The rearrangement joins TRBV5-1 to TRBJ2-7, with D perhaps TRBD1 (6 bases). V shed 4 bases and J shed 3 bases, with 17 bases lying between them. The germline gives CDR1 SGHRS, CDR2 YFSETQ. The CDR3 sequence is 15 residues long. CDR3 coding DNA: TGCGCCAGCAGCATTTCCGGGACATCCAGCTACGAGCAGTACTTC. Protein product: CASSISGTSSYEQYF.

This clonotype came up a few times. The J gene is TRBJ2-1, the V gene TRBV5-1; the match to TRBD1 covers 9 bases. The CDR3 covers 16 residues. CDR1 and CDR2 from the germline V gene are SGHRS and YFSETQ. Unmatched junction bases numbered 6, after V lost 0 bases and J lost 5 bases. The CDR3 region has the DNA TGCGCCAGCAGCTTGGAAGGGACAGGGAAAAACAATGAGCAGTTCTTC. Translation gives CASSLEGTGKNNEQFF.

This clonotype came up a few times. The CDR3 loop reads CASSVIGSEQYF. For the CDR3, the DNA is TGTGCCAGCAGTGTCATAGGGAGCGAGCAGTACTTC. V and J are TRBV25-1 and TRBJ2-7, with D possibly being TRBD2 (5 bases). This CDR3 is 12 amino acids long. V lost 4 bases to trimming and J lost 6 bases, with 10 bases between them. Germline V lookup: CDR1 MGHDK, CDR2 SYGVNS.

In its sample, this clonotype was seen a few times. The gene calls are TRBV25-1 and TRBJ2-2, with TRBD2 identical over 8 bases. Germline CDR1 reads MGHDK; CDR2 reads SYGVNS. Germline trimming cut 1 base from V and 7 bases from J; bases unmatched to any gene: 5. The CDR3 sequence is 15 residues long. Here the CDR3 reads CASSESGGASGELFF. The DNA of the CDR3 is TGTGCCAGCAGTGAATCCGGGGGGGCTAGCGGGGAGCTGTTTTTT. Filled out from reference TRBV25-1 and TRBJ2-2, the complete variable domain reads EADIYQTPRYLVIGTGKKITLECSQTMGHDKMYWYQQDPGMELHLIHYSYGVNSTEKGDLSSESTVSRIRTEHFPLTLESARPSHTSQYLCASSESGGASGELFFGEGSRLTVL.

The table lists this clonotype with many counts. V and J are TRBV20-1 and TRBJ1-2; D perhaps matches TRBD1 (5 bases). The CDR3 has 17 amino acids. With 0 bases removed from V and 2 bases from J, the gap between germline ends came to 19 bases. From germline, CDR1 is DFQATT and CDR2 SNEGSKA (reference sequence). CDR3 amino acids: CSARDMVRQGPNYGYTF. Here the CDR3 DNA reads TGCAGTGCTAGAGACATGGTACGGCAGGGACCCAACTATGGCTACACCTTC.